This section outlines one T cell receptor beta chain sequence together with its context. Its matching antigen is unknown. This specimen belongs to a study of T cell responses to AZD1222 COVID-19 vaccine. Across the whole study: Second doses were pooled across both intervals (about 4 or about 12 weeks).

Assay used: immunoSEQ multiplex PCR; TCRdb lists only in-frame clones, some missing. The sample contains around 130,000 clones, around 90% of which appear only once. Germline V gene lookup returns CDR1 MDHEN and CDR2 SYDVKM. V lost 5 bases, J lost 5 bases, and 7 bases stayed unmatched. The CDR3 runs 14 residues. The study's findings and limits: The study found Spike-specific TCR breadth and depth rose after two AZD1222 doses. In all cases, repertoires were sampled only after the peak T cell response. Unmutated variant regions reportedly attract nearly half of all spike-specific TCRs.

The rearrangement links TRBV28 to TRBJ2-7; 9 bases are a match to TRBD1. The TCR was taken from an adult in good health. Sequenced material: peripheral blood, taken on day 0 of AZD1222 vaccination. CDR3 DNA: TGTGCCAGCAGTCCCCCCACAGGGGGCCACGAGCAGTACTTC. Its protein product is CASSPPTGGHEQYF.